This is a list of T cell receptor beta chains from one sample in a study of T cell responses to AZD1222 COVID-19 vaccine. This table comes from immunoSEQ multiplex PCR, and its TCRdb copy is limited to in-frame clones, with some not included. The repertoire holds about 150,000 clones, approximately 90% seen once, with 1.1% to 1.5% in the top ten. The material sequenced was peripheral blood, taken on day 0 of AZD1222 vaccination. The receptors come from an adult in good health. Each CDR3 is given with its conserved first and last residue. D genes are given only for firm matches. Not every row has a clone size; where given, it reads once, few, many or a size class.

v_gene: TRBV5-1
d_gene: TRBD2
abundance: .
j_gene: TRBJ2-5
CDR3aa: CASSLAARGGRETQYF
CDR3nt: TGCGCCAGCAGCTTGGCGGCGCGGGGGGGCCGCGAGACCCAGTACTTC

v_gene: TRBV30
d_gene: .
abundance: .
j_gene: TRBJ2-7
CDR3aa: CAWSVGGTYEQYF
CDR3nt: TGTGCCTGGAGTGTTGGGGGCACCTACGAGCAGTACTTC

v_gene: TRBV4-1
d_gene: .
abundance: .
j_gene: TRBJ1-6
CDR3aa: CASSPLTSPSPLHF
CDR3nt: TGCGCCAGCAGCCCACTGACGAGTCCGTCACCCCTCCACTTT

v_gene: TRBV3-1/TRBV3-2
d_gene: .
abundance: .
j_gene: TRBJ2-7
CDR3aa: CASSQDPRLESYEQYF
CDR3nt: TGTGCCAGCAGCCAAGACCCCCGACTTGAATCCTACGAGCAGTACTTC

v_gene: TRBV5-1
d_gene: .
abundance: .
j_gene: TRBJ1-6
CDR3aa: CASSQTPGQTNSPLHF
CDR3nt: TGCGCCAGCAGCCAAACCCCCGGGCAGACTAATTCACCCCTCCACTTT

v_gene: TRBV12-3/TRBV12-4
d_gene: .
abundance: few
j_gene: TRBJ2-2
CDR3aa: CASSLVAGELFF
CDR3nt: TGTGCCAGCAGTTTAGTGGCCGGGGAGCTGTTTTTT

v_gene: TRBV2
d_gene: TRBD2
abundance: .
j_gene: TRBJ2-2
CDR3aa: CASTQKAGRAGELFF
CDR3nt: TGTGCCAGCACCCAAAAAGCGGGGCGCGCCGGGGAGCTGTTTTTT

v_gene: TRBV28
d_gene: .
abundance: .
j_gene: TRBJ1-2
CDR3aa: CASTGGSGYTF
CDR3nt: TGTGCCAGCACGGGGGGCTCTGGCTACACCTTC

v_gene: TRBV19
d_gene: .
abundance: .
j_gene: TRBJ1-2
CDR3aa: CASTTRREANYGYTF
CDR3nt: TGTGCCAGTACTACAAGGAGGGAAGCTAACTATGGCTACACCTTC

v_gene: TRBV2
d_gene: TRBD1
abundance: .
j_gene: TRBJ1-1
CDR3aa: CASRGQDENTEAFF
CDR3nt: TGTGCCAGCAGAGGACAGGATGAAAACACTGAAGCTTTCTTT

v_gene: TRBV20-1
d_gene: .
abundance: .
j_gene: TRBJ1-4
CDR3aa: CSARDEKLFF
CDR3nt: TGCAGTGCTAGAGATGAAAAACTGTTTTTT

v_gene: TRBV27
d_gene: .
abundance: .
j_gene: TRBJ2-3
CDR3aa: CASSLWADTQYF
CDR3nt: TGTGCCAGCAGTTTATGGGCAGATACGCAGTATTTT

v_gene: TRBV4-1
d_gene: .
abundance: .
j_gene: TRBJ1-3
CDR3aa: CASSQAGLGGGNTIYF
CDR3nt: TGCGCCAGCAGCCAAGCGGGATTAGGCGGGGGAAACACCATATATTTT

v_gene: TRBV6-2/TRBV6-3
d_gene: TRBD2
abundance: .
j_gene: TRBJ2-7
CDR3aa: CASSRLAGPRRMSEQYF
CDR3nt: TGTGCCAGCAGCAGACTAGCGGGCCCGCGTAGGATGAGCGAGCAGTACTTC

v_gene: TRBV30
d_gene: TRBD2
abundance: .
j_gene: TRBJ2-5
CDR3aa: CACKVAGGPRETQYF
CDR3nt: TGTGCCTGCAAGGTAGCGGGAGGCCCCCGAGAGACCCAGTACTTC

v_gene: TRBV7-9
d_gene: .
abundance: .
j_gene: TRBJ2-7
CDR3aa: CASSLLGSGPFEQYF
CDR3nt: TGTGCCAGCAGCTTACTTGGGTCGGGGCCTTTCGAGCAGTACTTC

v_gene: TRBV5-1
d_gene: .
abundance: .
j_gene: TRBJ1-4
CDR3aa: CASSLDRVTNEKLFF
CDR3nt: TGCGCCAGCAGCTTGGACAGGGTTACTAATGAAAAACTGTTTTTT

v_gene: TRBV12-3/TRBV12-4
d_gene: TRBD1
abundance: .
j_gene: TRBJ1-2
CDR3aa: CASSWTGLYGYTF
CDR3nt: TGTGCCAGCAGTTGGACAGGCCTCTATGGCTACACCTTC

v_gene: TRBV6-6
d_gene: .
abundance: .
j_gene: TRBJ2-2
CDR3aa: CASSSALLGVVGELFF
CDR3nt: TGTGCCAGCAGTTCCGCTCTGTTAGGGGTGGTCGGGGAGCTGTTTTTT

v_gene: TRBV4-1
d_gene: .
abundance: .
j_gene: TRBJ2-1
CDR3aa: CASSQVDMGLSYNEQFF
CDR3nt: TGCGCCAGCAGCCAAGTGGATATGGGACTTTCCTACAATGAGCAGTTCTTC

v_gene: TRBV7-2
d_gene: .
abundance: .
j_gene: TRBJ2-7
CDR3aa: CASSELGAYEQYF
CDR3nt: TGTGCCAGCAGCGAATTAGGGGCTTACGAGCAGTACTTC

v_gene: TRBV12-3/TRBV12-4
d_gene: .
abundance: .
j_gene: TRBJ1-6
CDR3aa: CASSLPNSPLHF
CDR3nt: TGTGCCAGCAGTCTCCCAAATTCACCCCTCCACTTT

v_gene: TRBV18
d_gene: .
abundance: .
j_gene: TRBJ1-1
CDR3aa: CASSPLGYMNTEAFF
CDR3nt: TGTGCCAGCTCACCGTTGGGATACATGAACACTGAAGCTTTCTTT